What follows are 3 T cell receptor beta chains derived from one specimen sequenced in a study of breast tumors, draining lymph nodes, adjacent tissues. The lymph nodes were axillary draining lymph nodes from breast cancer patients. TCRdb analysed the multiplex PCR reads with MiXCR anew, one entry per CDR3 protein. The data show about 140,000 distinct CDR3 sequences, with about 33% seen just once and around 2.5% held by the top ten. Input material: axillary lymph node tissue. These receptors were taken from a female donor with breast cancer. Some clones in this sample may be carry-over from other donors' samples.

This clonotype was counted at least ten times. The V gene is TRBV4-3, the J gene TRBJ2-3; D is perhaps TRBD2 (7 bases). Germline CDR1 and CDR2: LGHNA and YSLEER. The CDR3 is 17 amino acids. Trimming cost V 0 bases and J 0 bases, with 13 bases left between them. The CDR3 DNA follows: TGCGCCAGCAGCCAAGATTTCGGGGGGCTTAGCACAGATACGCAGTATTTT. It encodes CASSQDFGGLSTDTQYF.

This clonotype was detected ten times or more. The chain combines TRBV5-8 with TRBJ2-5; D not resolved. The CDR3 sequence is 13 residues long. The germline V gene encodes CDR1 SGHTS and CDR2 YDEGEE. Deletions cut 0 bases from V and 0 bases from J, with 3 bases between. The CDR3 DNA sequence: TGTGCCAGCAGCTTGGGTTACCAAGAGACCCAGTACTTC. As protein: CASSLGYQETQYF.

This chain joins TRBV7-9 and TRBJ2-7; D is perhaps TRBD1 (6 bases). V lost 6 bases and J lost 3, with 12 bases in between. Germline V gene data show CDR1 as SEHNR and CDR2 as FQNEAQ (reference sequence). The CDR3 extends over 13 amino acids. The CDR3 protein is CASRSDRHYEQYF. CDR3 nucleotide sequence: TGTGCCAGCAGATCAGACAGGCACTACGAGCAGTACTTC.